This is a list of T cell receptor beta chains from one sample in a study of CD8+ T cells in alopecia areata. The method was immunoSEQ multiplex PCR; TCRdb's version includes in-frame clones alone and lacks a portion of them. Of some 150,000 clones listed, about four fifths are singletons. The starting material was CD8+ T cells sorted from blood, obtained at week 4, from a patient treated with tofacitinib. All receptors come from a human donor with alopecia areata. The CDR3 runs from the conserved cysteine through the conserved F or W. D genes are given only for firm matches. Only some rows state a clone size, as once, few, many or a class for expanded clones.

CDR3: CASSQDLLAGGQGTDTQYF
DNA: TGCGCCAGCAGCCAAGATTTACTAGCGGGGGGGCAGGGCACAGATACGCAGTATTTT
V: TRBV4-3
J: TRBJ2-3
D: TRBD2
size: -

CDR3: CASSLDAVNTEAFF
DNA: TGTGCCAGCAGCTTGGATGCAGTGAACACTGAAGCTTTCTTT
V: TRBV5-4
J: TRBJ1-1
D: -
size: -

CDR3: CASSSLGPDLFRGGETQYF
DNA: TGTGCCAGCAGCTCCCTCGGCCCGGACCTCTTTAGGGGGGGTGAGACCCAGTACTTC
V: TRBV5-6
J: TRBJ2-5
D: -
size: -

CDR3: CASSEYNRDYEQYF
DNA: TGTGCCAGCAGTGAATATAACAGGGACTACGAGCAGTACTTC
V: TRBV25-1
J: TRBJ2-7
D: -
size: -

CDR3: CASSQVPGGGETQYF
DNA: TGTGCCAGCAGCCAAGTCCCAGGCGGGGGAGAGACCCAGTACTTC
V: TRBV4-2
J: TRBJ2-5
D: TRBD2
size: -

CDR3: CATLQGAYEQYF
DNA: TGTGCCACCTTACAGGGTGCCTACGAGCAGTACTTC
V: TRBV6-1
J: TRBJ2-7
D: -
size: few

CDR3: CASNTRGVSYNEQFF
DNA: TGTGCCAGCAACACCCGGGGAGTCTCCTACAATGAGCAGTTCTTC
V: TRBV13
J: TRBJ2-1
D: -
size: once

CDR3: CASSLGPPGELFF
DNA: TGTGCCAGCAGCTTGGGACCACCCGGGGAGCTGTTTTTT
V: TRBV7-2
J: TRBJ2-2
D: -
size: -

CDR3: CASRSVQSSYNEQFF
DNA: TGCGCCAGCAGGTCCGTTCAAAGCTCCTACAATGAGCAGTTCTTC
V: TRBV5-1
J: TRBJ2-1
D: -
size: -

CDR3: CASSLNRGPDQPQHF
DNA: TGTGCCAGCAGCTTAAACAGGGGGCCGGATCAGCCCCAGCATTTT
V: TRBV7-2
J: TRBJ1-5
D: TRBD1
size: once

CDR3: CASSLERRDEQFF
DNA: TGTGCCAGCAGCTTAGAACGGCGAGATGAGCAGTTCTTC
V: TRBV7-6
J: TRBJ2-1
D: -
size: -

CDR3: CASSDDGGFEQYF
DNA: TGTGCCAGCAGTGACGACGGGGGGTTCGAGCAGTACTTC
V: TRBV6-6
J: TRBJ2-7
D: TRBD2
size: -

CDR3: CASSYSWGNEQFF
DNA: TGTGCCAGCAGTTACTCTTGGGGGAATGAGCAGTTCTTC
V: TRBV6-5
J: TRBJ2-1
D: -
size: -

CDR3: CASSPGTGASPLHF
DNA: TGTGCCAGCAGCCCGGGGACAGGGGCTTCACCCCTCCACTTT
V: TRBV4-2
J: TRBJ1-6
D: TRBD1
size: -

CDR3: CASSLDRFGGQGTDEQYF
DNA: TGTGCCAGCAGCTTAGACCGTTTCGGGGGACAGGGAACGGACGAGCAGTACTTC
V: TRBV11-2
J: TRBJ2-7
D: TRBD1
size: -

CDR3: CASSLTSGGYSYEQYF
DNA: TGTGCCAGCAGTTTAACTAGCGGGGGCTACTCCTACGAGCAGTACTTC
V: TRBV27
J: TRBJ2-7
D: TRBD2
size: -

CDR3: CASSPITGGSYNEQFF
DNA: TGTGCCAGCAGCCCCATAACAGGGGGCTCCTACAATGAGCAGTTCTTC
V: TRBV7-8
J: TRBJ2-1
D: TRBD1
size: -

CDR3: CASSDTEEDTQYF
DNA: TGTGCCAGCAGCGACACCGAGGAAGATACGCAGTATTTT
V: TRBV7-9
J: TRBJ2-3
D: -
size: -

CDR3: CASSQDSGTNYGYTF
DNA: TGCGCCAGCAGCCAAGATAGCGGGACTAACTATGGCTACACCTTC
V: TRBV4-3
J: TRBJ1-2
D: -
size: -

CDR3: CASSQESGTTGELFF
DNA: TGTGCCAGCAGCCAAGAGTCCGGGACCACCGGGGAGCTGTTTTTT
V: TRBV4-2
J: TRBJ2-2
D: -
size: -

CDR3: CASRDRNQSPLHF
DNA: TGCGCCAGCCGGGACAGGAATCAATCACCCCTCCACTTT
V: TRBV10-2
J: TRBJ1-6
D: TRBD1
size: -

CDR3: CASSYLDLGTGATNEQFF
DNA: TGTGCCAGCAGTTATCTGGACCTCGGAACGGGCGCTACAAATGAGCAGTTCTTC
V: TRBV27
J: TRBJ2-1
D: -
size: -

CDR3: CSVGKRGLSPDEQFF
DNA: TGCAGCGTTGGGAAACGGGGACTAAGTCCCGATGAGCAGTTCTTC
V: TRBV29-1
J: TRBJ2-1
D: TRBD2
size: -

CDR3: CASSLETGTDTQYF
DNA: TGCGCCAGCAGCTTGGAGACAGGCACAGATACGCAGTATTTT
V: TRBV5-1
J: TRBJ2-3
D: -
size: -

CDR3: CASSQYTSPGAPRVF
DNA: TGTGCCAGCAGCCAATATACCTCACCGGGAGCACCTCGCGTTTTT
V: TRBV14
J: TRBJ1-3
D: -
size: -

CDR3: CASSQGRGSETQYF
DNA: TGCGCCAGCAGCCAAGGCCGGGGATCAGAGACCCAGTACTTC
V: TRBV4-3
J: TRBJ2-5
D: -
size: -

CDR3: CASSFDWRGPYEQYF
DNA: TGTGCCAGTAGCTTCGACTGGCGGGGTCCCTACGAGCAGTACTTC
V: TRBV19
J: TRBJ2-7
D: -
size: -

CDR3: CSVDGTLLTGGAENSYNEQFF
DNA: TGCAGCGTTGACGGCACCCTCCTGACAGGGGGCGCAGAGAACTCCTACAATGAGCAGTTCTTC
V: TRBV29-1
J: TRBJ2-1
D: TRBD1
size: -

CDR3: CASSLRAGELFF
DNA: TGTGCCAGCAGCCTACGAGCCGGGGAGCTGTTTTTT
V: TRBV7-2
J: TRBJ2-2
D: -
size: -

CDR3: CASSSGRAYEQYF
DNA: TGTGCCAGCAGTTCAGGCAGGGCGTACGAGCAGTACTTC
V: TRBV27
J: TRBJ2-7
D: -
size: -

CDR3: CAWTPEVAASSYEQYF
DNA: TGTGCCTGGACCCCCGAGGTCGCAGCGAGCTCCTACGAGCAGTACTTC
V: TRBV30
J: TRBJ2-7
D: -
size: -

CDR3: CASSFNGWRNEQFF
DNA: TGTGCCAGCAGCTTTAACGGGTGGCGCAATGAGCAGTTCTTC
V: TRBV11-2
J: TRBJ2-1
D: -
size: -

CDR3: CAWSRAGTTNEQFF
DNA: TGTGCCTGGAGTAGAGCGGGGACCACCAATGAGCAGTTCTTC
V: TRBV30
J: TRBJ2-1
D: TRBD2
size: -

CDR3: CASSASGTGTYNEQFF
DNA: TGCGCCAGCAGTGCGTCCGGGACAGGGACCTACAATGAGCAGTTCTTC
V: TRBV23-1
J: TRBJ2-1
D: TRBD1
size: -

CDR3: CASSEALAGGYEQYF
DNA: TGTGCCAGCAGTGAAGCTCTAGCGGGGGGCTACGAGCAGTACTTC
V: TRBV2
J: TRBJ2-7
D: TRBD2
size: once

CDR3: CASSLGLASDEQYF
DNA: TGTGCCAGCAGCTTGGGACTAGCCTCAGACGAGCAGTACTTC
V: TRBV13
J: TRBJ2-7
D: TRBD2
size: -

CDR3: CASSLRASYEQYF
DNA: TGTGCCAGCAGTTTAAGGGCATCCTACGAGCAGTACTTC
V: TRBV27
J: TRBJ2-7
D: -
size: -

CDR3: CSVEDIRGPGSTEAFF
DNA: TGCAGCGTTGAAGATATACGGGGGCCGGGGTCCACTGAAGCTTTCTTT
V: TRBV29-1
J: TRBJ1-1
D: -
size: -

CDR3: CASSLRVQGGTGELFF
DNA: TGTGCCAGCAGCCTTAGGGTACAGGGGGGCACCGGGGAGCTGTTTTTT
V: TRBV9
J: TRBJ2-2
D: TRBD1
size: -

CDR3: CASSSNGQLGNTIYF
DNA: TGCGCCAGCAGCTCTAATGGACAGCTAGGAAACACCATATATTTT
V: TRBV5-1
J: TRBJ1-3
D: -
size: -

CDR3: CATSREVAGNTGELFF
DNA: TGTGCCACCAGCAGAGAAGTCGCAGGGAACACCGGGGAGCTGTTTTTT
V: TRBV15
J: TRBJ2-2
D: -
size: once

CDR3: CATSRDYPSEGDTQYF
DNA: TGTGCCACCAGCAGAGATTACCCCTCAGAGGGGGATACGCAGTATTTT
V: TRBV15
J: TRBJ2-3
D: -
size: -

CDR3: CASSKGDSLGNEQFF
DNA: TGTGCCAGTAGTAAGGGGGACAGCTTGGGCAATGAGCAGTTCTTC
V: TRBV19
J: TRBJ2-1
D: TRBD1
size: -

CDR3: CSVPAGSVGDKQYDYNEQFF
DNA: TGCAGCGTTCCCGCTGGTAGTGTGGGGGACAAACAATACGATTACAATGAGCAGTTCTTC
V: TRBV29-1
J: TRBJ2-1
D: -
size: once

CDR3: CASREPLDPNEQFF
DNA: TGTGCCAGCAGGGAGCCACTGGACCCCAATGAGCAGTTCTTC
V: TRBV27
J: TRBJ2-1
D: -
size: -

CDR3: CASSFSGGGTQYF
DNA: TGTGCCAGCAGCTTTTCAGGGGGGGGGACCCAGTACTTC
V: TRBV5-4
J: TRBJ2-5
D: -
size: once